Listed below are T cell receptor beta chains from one sample, sequenced in a study of blood T cell repertoires in COVID-19. Produced via immunoSEQ multiplex PCR; TCRdb's table is partial and in-frame only. The data contain 110,000 to 150,000 clones, 79% of them singletons. Sequencing was performed on peripheral blood. The receptor source for this set is a man between 60 and 75 years old with acute or convalescent COVID-19. Both conserved end residues are part of each CDR3. The D gene is left open where the match is weak. Expanded clones get a size class; other rows say once, few or many, or leave the size out.

clone size: few
J gene: TRBJ1-1
D gene: .
V gene: TRBV27
CDR3 protein: CASSHTVNTEAFF
CDR3 DNA: TGTGCCAGCAGTCACACAGTGAACACTGAAGCTTTCTTT

clone size: few
J gene: TRBJ2-5
D gene: TRBD2
V gene: TRBV11-3
CDR3 protein: CASSLGTSGQETQYF
CDR3 DNA: TGTGCCAGCAGCTTGGGGACTAGCGGCCAAGAGACCCAGTACTTC

clone size: .
J gene: TRBJ2-7
D gene: .
V gene: TRBV7-8
CDR3 protein: CASSLAAGVHEQYF
CDR3 DNA: TGTGCCAGCAGCTTAGCGGCAGGGGTCCACGAGCAGTACTTC

clone size: once
J gene: TRBJ1-1
D gene: TRBD1
V gene: TRBV18
CDR3 protein: CASSRQGAGTEAFF
CDR3 DNA: TGTGCCAGCTCGCGACAGGGGGCGGGGACTGAAGCTTTCTTT

clone size: .
J gene: TRBJ1-1
D gene: .
V gene: TRBV28
CDR3 protein: CASSLRQNTEAFF
CDR3 DNA: TGTGCCAGCAGTTTAAGACAGAACACTGAAGCTTTCTTT

clone size: .
J gene: TRBJ1-4
D gene: .
V gene: TRBV28
CDR3 protein: CASSSVSTNEKLFF
CDR3 DNA: TGTGCCAGCAGTTCCGTTTCAACTAATGAAAAACTGTTTTTT

clone size: .
J gene: TRBJ2-7
D gene: TRBD2
V gene: TRBV7-2
CDR3 protein: CASNIRLAGGREQYF
CDR3 DNA: TGTGCCAGCAACATTCGACTAGCGGGAGGCCGTGAGCAGTACTTC

clone size: .
J gene: TRBJ2-7
D gene: .
V gene: TRBV9
CDR3 protein: CASSVATGSYEQYF
CDR3 DNA: TGTGCCAGCAGCGTGGCCACAGGCTCCTACGAGCAGTACTTC

clone size: .
J gene: TRBJ1-1
D gene: TRBD1
V gene: TRBV28
CDR3 protein: CASSSGQGARGNTEAFF
CDR3 DNA: TGTGCCAGCAGTTCGGGACAGGGGGCGAGGGGGAACACTGAAGCTTTCTTT

clone size: once
J gene: TRBJ2-7
D gene: .
V gene: TRBV2
CDR3 protein: CASTLQIRDEQYF
CDR3 DNA: TGTGCCAGCACCCTCCAAATTCGGGACGAGCAGTACTTC

clone size: .
J gene: TRBJ2-3
D gene: TRBD2
V gene: TRBV6-5
CDR3 protein: CASSYAGAADTQYF
CDR3 DNA: TGTGCCAGCAGTTACGCGGGAGCGGCAGATACGCAGTATTTT

clone size: .
J gene: TRBJ2-1
D gene: TRBD2
V gene: TRBV7-8
CDR3 protein: CASSGLGGNEQFF
CDR3 DNA: TGTGCCAGCAGTGGACTAGGAGGGAATGAGCAGTTCTTC

clone size: .
J gene: TRBJ2-7
D gene: TRBD1
V gene: TRBV24-1
CDR3 protein: CATSRTGTVYEQYF
CDR3 DNA: TGTGCCACCAGTAGGACAGGGACCGTCTACGAGCAGTACTTC

clone size: .
J gene: TRBJ2-1
D gene: TRBD2
V gene: TRBV27
CDR3 protein: CASSFPGGEQFF
CDR3 DNA: TGTGCCAGCAGTTTCCCCGGGGGGGAGCAGTTCTTC

clone size: few
J gene: TRBJ2-7
D gene: .
V gene: TRBV7-9
CDR3 protein: CASSLVTDEQYF
CDR3 DNA: TGTGCCAGCAGCTTAGTAACAGACGAGCAGTACTTC

clone size: .
J gene: TRBJ2-1
D gene: TRBD2
V gene: TRBV27
CDR3 protein: CASSPLADYSNEQFF
CDR3 DNA: TGTGCCAGCAGTCCTCTAGCGGATTATTCCAATGAGCAGTTCTTC

clone size: .
J gene: TRBJ1-2
D gene: .
V gene: TRBV30
CDR3 protein: CAWTRGGVIYGYTF
CDR3 DNA: TGTGCCTGGACCCGAGGGGGAGTCATCTATGGCTACACCTTC

clone size: .
J gene: TRBJ1-4
D gene: .
V gene: TRBV7-9
CDR3 protein: CASSNWGSGVSDEKLFF
CDR3 DNA: TGTGCCAGCAGCAATTGGGGTTCGGGGGTTTCAGATGAAAAACTGTTTTTT